This is a list of T cell receptor beta chains from one sample in a study of technical replicates of blood from several donors. Produced via immunoSEQ multiplex PCR; TCRdb's table is partial and in-frame only. The sample yields fewer than 90,000 clones, approximately 92% seen once. The sequenced sample was T cells isolated from PBMCs. These receptors were collected from a human donor in good health. Both conserved end residues are part of each CDR3.

v_call	j_call	cdr3_aa
TRBV7-9	TRBJ2-2	CASSDSGTGTGELFF
TRBV15	TRBJ1-5	CATSSPGTGGDQPQHF
TRBV5-1	TRBJ2-7	CASSLVGGSGEQYF
TRBV6-5	TRBJ2-2	CASSYWTGGTGELFF
TRBV19	TRBJ2-7	CASSMNRGHGPPEQYF
TRBV9	TRBJ2-1	CASSVSRKPSEQFF
TRBV6-5	TRBJ1-1	CASSYQTGVAYGAFF
TRBV27	TRBJ1-2	CASRPRQGYGYTF
TRBV28	TRBJ1-5	CATQGHANQPQHF
TRBV11-2	TRBJ2-1	CASSFLDEQFF
TRBV30	TRBJ2-1	CAWGKSDEQFF
TRBV5-1	TRBJ2-2	CASSLIPSGLNTGELFF
TRBV6-1	TRBJ2-1	CASKHVTGAEQFF
TRBV4-3	TRBJ2-7	CASSLRAGDPYEQYF
TRBV5-1	TRBJ2-7	CASSLAGIEQYF
TRBV4-3	TRBJ2-2	CASSQGLAVTGELFF
TRBV5-4	TRBJ2-2	CASSLSTGEAGELFF
TRBV4-2	TRBJ2-1	CASSQDVRGGNNEQFF
TRBV27	TRBJ1-2	CASRGGTGILGYTF
TRBV6-5	TRBJ2-5	CASSQGDGETQYF
TRBV7-7	TRBJ2-1	CASSPTGFEQFF
TRBV6-5	TRBJ2-2	CASSYIGQGTGELFF
TRBV9	TRBJ2-3	CASSESGTDTQYF
TRBV18	TRBJ1-3	CASSPRGGPSSGNTIYF
TRBV10-2	TRBJ1-4	CASLGGAVEKLFF
TRBV13	TRBJ2-1	CASSFGLARYNEQFF
TRBV11-2	TRBJ2-7	CASSLLAGSGEQYF
TRBV6-1	TRBJ1-3	CASSEYKGPGNTIYF
TRBV11-1	TRBJ2-4	CASSFTGGDIQYF
TRBV18	TRBJ2-7	CASSPYRREASYEQYF
TRBV11-3	TRBJ2-3	CASSLSPWVSGIPDTQYF
TRBV19	TRBJ2-2	CASSSLTTGELFF
TRBV30	TRBJ2-1	CAAAENEQFF